Below, one TCR beta chain is given with its context. Seattle's cohort entered during active infection and was followed longitudinally. These data are taken from a study of blood T cell repertoires in COVID-19. The overall study: Acute-phase and convalescent COVID-19 samples originated in the United States, Italy and Spain. The cDNA or gDNA used as material had been derived from T cells, B-cell-depleted T cells, or PBMCs.

From germline, CDR1 is SGHRS and CDR2 YFSETQ. Trimming cost V 0 bases and J 2 bases, with 10 bases left between them. CDR3 length: 15 amino acids. Authors' analysis steps: Nucleated cell number was recorded as an estimate derived from reference gene primer amplification. TCRdb's copy holds only in-frame clones and misses some; the assay was immunoSEQ multiplex PCR. The DNA gave D and trimming, while V, J and clone size come from that table. The sample lists tens of thousands of clones, roughly four fifths seen once, with around a third in the top ten. The V and J genes are TRBV5-1 and TRBJ2-3, with D possibly TRBD2 on 6 matching bases. The source of this sequence is a man in his fifties or sixties with COVID-19, enrolled during active disease. Sequenced sample: peripheral blood. The CDR3 loop is CASSLEGGATDTQYF. In nucleotides, the CDR3 is TGCGCCAGCAGCTTGGAGGGCGGGGCCACAGATACGCAGTATTTT.